This T cell receptor (beta chain) stems from a study of shared clonotypes between healthy human individuals. Study outcomes and limitations: For naive CD4 cells, 4% to 5% of clonotypes were shared across a handful of donors.

The assay was immunoSEQ multiplex PCR, and TCRdb's table has in-frame clones only and misses some. The sample lists over 850,000 clones; approximately 78% were seen once. Concerning this clone: Its target is unknown.

V dropped 6 bases and J dropped 5; count of bases not matched to a gene: 8. The CDR3 contains 16 residues. Germline values: CDR1 SGHAT, CDR2 FQDESV (reference sequence). The chain joins TRBV11-1 to TRBJ2-3; TRBD2 aligns across 13 bases. This receptor was identified in a man younger than 35 in good health. Some clones in this sample may be carry-over from other donors' samples. Sequenced: memory CD4+ T cells from PBMCs. The sample's subset: CD45RA-negative fraction. The CDR3 nucleotides are TGTGCCAGCAGTCAAGGACTAGCGGGAGTGCTAGATACGCAGTATTTT. As protein: CASSQGLAGVLDTQYF.